The rows below give T cell receptor beta chains drawn from one sample of a study of STAT3 mutations in large granular lymphocyte leukemia. Profiled with immunoSEQ multiplex PCR; TCRdb holds only in-frame clones, not every one. The table shows some 31,000 clones, with 70% to 90% occurring only once. The sample consisted of peripheral blood mononuclear cells. Receptor source: a man in his 60s with T-cell large granular lymphocyte leukemia. Some clones in this sample may be carry-over from other donors' samples. Each CDR3 is given with its conserved first and last residue. D genes are given only for firm matches. Not all rows give a size; the values are once, few, many and, for expanded clones, a class.

TRBJ2-5	TRBV5-4	once	.	CASSLRGNQETQYF	TGTGCCAGCAGCTTGCGGGGGAATCAAGAGACCCAGTACTTC
TRBJ1-1	TRBV19	.	.	CASSISFTEAFF	TGTGCCAGTAGTATCTCGTTCACTGAAGCTTTCTTT
TRBJ2-3	TRBV5-1	.	TRBD1	CASKNQGEATDTQYF	TGCGCCAGCAAAAACCAGGGGGAAGCCACAGATACGCAGTATTTT
TRBJ2-5	TRBV19	.	TRBD2	CASSIPSGRTSQETQYF	TGTGCCAGTAGTATCCCCAGCGGGAGGACCTCCCAAGAGACCCAGTACTTC
TRBJ2-5	TRBV30	.	.	CAWTGDSLQETQYF	TGTGCCTGGACGGGGGACTCACTCCAAGAGACCCAGTACTTC
TRBJ2-5	TRBV7-2	.	.	CASNPSPRGGLQETQYF	TGTGCCAGCAACCCATCCCCCCGGGGCGGGTTACAAGAGACCCAGTACTTC
TRBJ1-2	TRBV25-1	few	.	CASSDTYGYTF	TGTGCCAGCAGTGACACCTATGGCTACACCTTC
TRBJ2-7	TRBV6-6	.	TRBD2	CASRFGLAGDEQYF	TGTGCCAGCAGATTCGGACTAGCGGGAGACGAGCAGTACTTC
TRBJ1-5	TRBV2	few	TRBD1	CASSAGGQGVPQHF	TGTGCCAGCAGTGCGGGAGGACAGGGGGTGCCCCAGCATTTT
TRBJ2-7	TRBV10-3	.	.	CAIRTGAYEQYF	TGTGCCATCAGAACAGGCGCCTACGAGCAGTACTTC
TRBJ1-2	TRBV5-1	.	TRBD1	CASSREGQGYGYTF	TGCGCCAGCAGCCGGGAAGGACAGGGATATGGCTACACCTTC
TRBJ2-5	TRBV6-6	.	TRBD1	CASSYGTAQETQYF	TGTGCCAGCAGTTACGGGACAGCCCAAGAGACCCAGTACTTC
TRBJ2-3	TRBV9	.	TRBD2	CASSVRGGGDTQYF	TGTGCCAGCAGCGTACGGGGGGGAGGGGATACGCAGTATTTT
TRBJ2-1	TRBV4-3	.	.	CASSQVFSGYNEQFF	TGCGCCAGCAGCCAAGTTTTTAGCGGTTACAATGAGCAGTTCTTC
TRBJ2-1	TRBV4-2	.	TRBD2	CASRDYGAGGHNEQFF	TGTGCCAGCAGGGACTACGGAGCGGGAGGGCACAATGAGCAGTTCTTC
TRBJ1-1	TRBV7-9	few	.	CASSSRTVGDGAFF	TGTGCCAGCAGCTCCCGGACAGTGGGAGACGGAGCTTTCTTT
TRBJ2-3	TRBV5-1	.	.	CASSLEQVKDTQYF	TGCGCCAGCAGCTTGGAACAGGTGAAAGATACGCAGTATTTT
TRBJ2-7	TRBV11-2	.	.	CASSTRLVSPYEQYF	TGTGCCAGCAGCACCCGACTAGTTAGTCCCTACGAGCAGTACTTC
TRBJ2-7	TRBV6-1	.	.	CASSDYYRRGEQYF	TGTGCCAGCAGTGATTACTACCGAAGGGGGGAGCAGTACTTC
TRBJ2-5	TRBV18	.	.	CASSPSAPQTQYF	TGTGCCAGCTCACCAAGTGCCCCCCAGACCCAGTACTTC
TRBJ2-7	TRBV4-1	once	TRBD2	CASSPMTSPEQYF	TGCGCCAGCAGCCCGATGACTAGCCCCGAGCAGTACTTC
TRBJ2-7	TRBV5-1	.	TRBD1	CASSLAPGTGSYEQYF	TGCGCCAGCAGCTTGGCCCCAGGGACAGGCTCCTACGAGCAGTACTTC
TRBJ2-1	TRBV5-1	.	.	CASRDDTSYNEQFF	TGCGCCAGCAGGGACGACACCTCCTACAATGAGCAGTTCTTC
TRBJ1-4	TRBV9	.	TRBD1	CASSKQGAGEKLFF	TGTGCCAGCAGTAAACAGGGGGCGGGGGAAAAACTGTTTTTT
TRBJ1-2	TRBV29-1	.	.	CSVAAGDGYGYTF	TGCAGCGTTGCTGCAGGTGATGGCTATGGCTACACCTTC
TRBJ1-1	TRBV5-1	few	.	CASSSLGNTEAFF	TGCGCCAGCAGCTCCCTGGGGAACACTGAAGCTTTCTTT
TRBJ1-1	TRBV2	few	.	CASSEARTEAFF	TGTGCCAGCAGTGAAGCCAGGACTGAAGCTTTCTTT